Shown below are 21 T cell receptor beta chains from a single sample sequenced in a study of blood T cell repertoires in COVID-19. The protocol was immunoSEQ multiplex PCR, while the TCRdb copy is restricted to in-frame clones and leaves out a portion. The sample has 110,000 or so clones, over 70% seen once. Sequencing was performed on peripheral blood. The receptors were gathered from a man over 45 with acute or convalescent COVID-19.

This clone was picked up a small number of times. This chain uses TRBV3-1 (or the pseudogene TRBV3-2) with TRBJ1-5; D call uncertain. Germline loops: CDR1 LGHDT, CDR2 YNNKEL (reference sequence). The CDR3 consists of 13 residues. Trimming left V 0 bases short and J 9 bases short, with 9 bases between. The CDR3 here is CASSQDSRTPQHF. The CDR3, as DNA: TGTGCCAGCAGCCAAGATTCGAGAACGCCCCAGCATTTT.

J is TRBJ1-2 and V is TRBV12-3 or TRBV12-4; TRBD1 is a possible D gene (6 bases). V shed 8 bases and J shed 7 bases, with 14 bases lying between them. This CDR3 has 12 residues. The CDR3 DNA reads TGTGCCAGCGGCAGGGGCTCTTCTGGCTACACCTTC. Translating it yields CASGRGSSGYTF.

The chain combines TRBV7-2 with TRBJ1-3; D remains unclear. Germline CDR1 reads SGHTA; CDR2 reads FQGNSA. The CDR3 covers 15 residues. Trimming removed 1 base from V and 0 bases from J, with 7 bases in between. The CDR3 sequence is CASSLGSGSGNTIYF. CDR3 nucleotide sequence: TGTGCCAGCAGCTTAGGGTCGGGCTCTGGAAACACCATATATTTT.

This clone was seen a handful of times. This rearrangement joins TRBV2 to TRBJ1-6; 7 nucleotides agree with TRBD1. This CDR3 has 15 amino acids. J was trimmed by 8 bases and V by 7 bases; bases with no gene match: 11. The germline CDR1 and CDR2 sequences are SNHLY and FYNNEI. The CDR3 protein is CASNVRQGRYSPLHF. The CDR3 coding sequence is TGTGCCAGCAACGTTAGACAGGGAAGGTATTCACCCCTCCACTTT.

V usage is TRBV18 and J usage is TRBJ2-1; the D gene is possibly TRBD1 (6 bases). The CDR3 runs to 15 residues. Trimming took off 6 bases at V and 5 bases at J, with 17 bases between the two ends. CDR1 KGHSH and CDR2 LQKENI come from the germline V gene. This CDR3 reads CASSPAGALNNEQFF. CDR3 in DNA: TGTGCCAGCTCCCCGGCAGGGGCCTTGAACAATGAGCAGTTCTTC.

This chain uses TRBV30 with TRBJ2-7; 8 bases map to TRBD1. Germline V gives CDR1 GTSNPN, CDR2 SVGIG (reference sequence). Germline trimming cut 0 bases from V and 3 bases from J; bases unmatched to any gene: 4. This CDR3 spans 14 amino acids. As DNA, the CDR3 is TGTGCCTGGAGTGTGGACAGGGCATACTACGAGCAGTACTTC. Residues: CAWSVDRAYYEQYF. Variable domain in full (rest from reference TRBV30 and TRBJ2-7): SQTIHQWPATLVQPVGSPLSLECTVEGTSNPNLYWYRQAAGRGLQLLFYSVGIGQISSEVPQNLSASRPQDRQFILSSKKLLLSDSGFYLCAWSVDRAYYEQYFGPGTRLTVT.

The chain is built from TRBV7-6 and TRBJ2-3; tentatively, D is TRBD2 (7 bases). The CDR3 is 15 amino acids. V was shortened by 0 bases and J by 4 bases, with 11 bases between the two germline ends. CDR1 and CDR2 (germline): SGHVS, FNYEAQ. CDR3 nucleotides: TGTGCCAGCAGCTTAGCGGGGGGGCCCTCAGATACGCAGTATTTT. As protein: CASSLAGGPSDTQYF.

This rearrangement joins TRBV6-2 or TRBV6-3 to TRBJ1-2, with D hard to call. The germline V gene encodes CDR1 MNHEY and CDR2 SVGEGT. Trimming left V 2 bases short and J 8 bases short, with 12 bases between. This CDR3 is built from 13 residues. CDR3 protein: CASSYDRAGGYTF. The CDR3 DNA reads TGTGCCAGCAGTTACGACCGGGCGGGGGGCTACACCTTC.

The chain recombines TRBV3-1 (or the pseudogene TRBV3-2) with TRBJ2-2; 9 nucleotides align to TRBD2. The CDR3 covers 16 residues. Looked up from germline, CDR1 is LGHDT and CDR2 is YNNKEL (reference sequence). V lost 6 bases and J lost 2; bases outside the gene matches: 7. CDR3 coding DNA: TGTGCCAGCAGTTATTCCGGGACTAGCAACACCGGGGAGCTGTTTTTT. It specifies CASSYSGTSNTGELFF.

This chain connects TRBV24-1 to TRBJ1-5; TRBD1 matches at 9 bases. After removal of 9 bases from V and 4 bases from J, the junction contained 3 bases not matched to a gene. There are 13 residues in the CDR3. The germline gives CDR1 KGHDR, CDR2 SFDVKD. Written as DNA, the CDR3 is TGTGCCACCGGCGGGACAGGGAATCAGCCCCAGCATTTT. It codes for CATGGTGNQPQHF.

This chain uses TRBV9 with TRBJ1-2, with 12 bases that match TRBD1. Germline CDR1 is SGDLS and CDR2 is YYNGEE. The CDR3 extends over 16 amino acids. V lost 4 bases, J lost 2 bases, and 6 bases stayed unmatched. The chain's CDR3 is CASSPPGTGGNYGYTF. CDR3 DNA: TGTGCCAGCAGCCCCCCCGGGACAGGGGGCAACTATGGCTACACCTTC. Full variable domain (outside the CDR3, taken from reference TRBV9 and TRBJ1-2): DSGVTQTPKHLITATGQRVTLRCSPRSGDLSVYWYQQSLDQGLQFLIQYYNGEERAKGNILERFSAQQFPDLHSELNLSSLELGDSALYFCASSPPGTGGNYGYTFGSGTRLTVV.

In nucleotides, the CDR3 is TGTGCCAGCAGCTCCCGAAGGGGCGGGGGGGCCGGTACAGATACGCAGTATTTT. Amino acids: CASSSRRGGGAGTDTQYF. This chain connects TRBV5-4 to TRBJ2-3; TRBD2 matches at 9 bases. The CDR3 loop spans 18 amino acids. Germline V CDR1 and CDR2: SGHNT, YYREEE (reference sequence). Germline trimming cut 3 bases from V and 3 bases from J; bases unmatched to any gene: 14.

This clone showed up just a few times. This chain connects TRBV7-3 to TRBJ2-1, with 9 nucleotides matching TRBD2. Germline lookup yields CDR1 SGHTA and CDR2 FQGTGA. The J segment lost 9 bases and the V segment lost 5 bases, leaving 8 bases of the junction unmatched. The CDR3 consists of 14 residues. Written as DNA, the CDR3 is TGTGCCAGCAGCCCCTCGGGACTAGCCACTGAGCAGTTCTTC. It translates to CASSPSGLATEQFF.

This clone has a single count. The rearrangement joins TRBV24-1 to TRBJ2-3; D possibly corresponds to TRBD2 (6 bases). Trimming took 10 bases from V and 8 from J, leaving 18 bases between them. Germline CDR1 reads KGHDR; CDR2 reads SFDVKD. This CDR3 is 13 amino acids long. DNA of the CDR3: TGTGCCACGAATATGGGGGGAAGCCCTACGCAGTATTTT. This gives the protein CATNMGGSPTQYF.

This clone was seen just once. V usage is TRBV7-9 and J usage is TRBJ2-7, with 8 bases aligning to TRBD1. The V and J ends lost 5 bases and 6 bases, in that order; junction bases with no gene match: 9. CDR1 is SEHNR, CDR2 FQNEAQ, per germline (reference sequence). The CDR3 is 14 amino acids. The CDR3 sequence is CASSDRQGFGEQYF. In DNA form, the CDR3 reads TGTGCCAGCAGCGACCGACAGGGGTTTGGCGAGCAGTACTTC. Looking up the rest from reference TRBV7-9 and TRBJ2-7 gives the full variable domain: DTGVSQNPRHKITKRGQNVTFRCDPISEHNRLYWYRQTLGQGPEFLTYFQNEAQLEKSRLLSDRFSAERPKGSFSTLEIQRTEQGDSAMYLCASSDRQGFGEQYFGPGTRLTVT.

V is TRBV21-1 and J is TRBJ2-7; the table's D call of TRBD1 was not tested on the DNA. TRBV21-1 corresponds to a pseudogene. This CDR3 spans 11 amino acids. The CDR3 coding sequence is TGTGCCAGCAGCACCAGACATCCGTCGTACGTC. This translates into CASSTRHPSYV.

The CDR3 loop is CASSQTGSEAFF. The CDR3 coding sequence is TGTGCCAGCAGCCAAACAGGGTCTGAAGCTTTCTTT. The chain links TRBV3-1 (or the pseudogene TRBV3-2) to TRBJ1-1; possible D gene TRBD1, 6 bases. The CDR3 runs to 12 residues. The V and J ends lost 2 bases and 6 bases respectively, with 7 bases between them. The germline gives CDR1 LGHDT, CDR2 YNNKEL (reference sequence).

The chain combines TRBV24-1 with TRBJ2-5, with a possible D match to TRBD2 (6 bases). V lost 3 bases and J lost 4, with 11 bases in between. Germline V CDR1 and CDR2: KGHDR, SFDVKD. This CDR3 comprises 14 residues. CDR3 protein: CATSDVRGGETQYF. CDR3 bases: TGTGCCACCAGTGATGTTAGGGGAGGAGAGACCCAGTACTTC.

The rearrangement joins TRBV3-1 (or the pseudogene TRBV3-2) to TRBJ2-5; D remains ambiguous. Looked up from germline, CDR1 is LGHDT and CDR2 is YNNKEL (reference sequence). The CDR3 contains 15 residues. V dropped 0 bases and J dropped 1 base, with 9 bases sitting between them. The chain's CDR3 is CASSQDSVSQETQYF. CDR3 DNA: TGTGCCAGCAGCCAAGACAGCGTTAGCCAAGAGACCCAGTACTTC.

This chain links TRBV4-2 with TRBJ2-3; TRBD2 aligns across 9 bases. The CDR3 has 17 residues. The junction had 7 bases not matched to a gene; V was cut back by 0 bases and J by 3 bases. Germline-derived CDR1 and CDR2 are LGHNA and YNFKEQ. CDR3 amino acids: CASSQDSRLAATDTQYF. The CDR3 DNA reads TGTGCCAGCAGCCAAGATAGCCGACTAGCGGCGACAGATACGCAGTATTTT.

CDR3 residues: CASSVGSETKAFF. The CDR3 nucleotides read TGTGCCAGCAGCGTAGGTAGTGAGACAAAGGCTTTCTTT. The chain employs TRBV9 and TRBJ1-1; D remains unclear. The CDR3 loop spans 13 amino acids. The V gene lost 0 bases and the J gene lost 11 bases, with 14 bases spanning the gap. CDR1 is SGDLS and CDR2 is YYNGEE in the germline V gene.